A few counts support the clone carrying this T cell receptor (beta chain). Its cognate antigen is unknown. Any history of autoimmune disease or systemic immunosuppression disqualified patients. The data originate from a study of OX40 agonist ivuxolimab in advanced cancers. Study-level points and caveats: Clonal expansion among partial responders at 0.1-3.0 mg/kg ranked near the lowest. The study observed clonal expansion of CD4+ and CD8+ blood T cells by week 6 at 0.1 to 3.0 mg/kg.

The assay was immunoSEQ multiplex PCR, and TCRdb's table has in-frame clones only and misses some. Of tens of thousands of clones in the sample, approximately 85% were seen once. Germline loops: CDR1 LGHNA, CDR2 YNFKEQ. The CDR3 extends over 13 amino acids. V gave up 8 bases and J gave up 2 bases; unmatched junction bases: 5. The sequence came from an adult with an advanced solid tumor such as melanoma, head and neck, liver or kidney cancer. The sequencing used CD4+ or CD8+ T cells sorted from blood, collected in a trial of the OX40 agonist ivuxolimab. This chain links TRBV4-2 with TRBJ1-1; 7 bases are shared with TRBD1. The CDR3 nucleotides are TGTGCCAGCCGGGGACAGCCCAACACTGAAGCTTTCTTT. Translating it yields CASRGQPNTEAFF.